The present entry profiles one T cell receptor beta chain with its context. Its antigen is not known. One entry per CDR3 protein, called by TCRdb with MiXCR from the 5' RACE reads. The data contain around 230,000 distinct CDR3 sequences, roughly 6.8% of them singletons. These data are taken from a study of T cells after yellow fever vaccination. The germline gives CDR1 DFQATT, CDR2 SNEGSKA (reference sequence). This CDR3 has 12 residues. V shed 3 bases and J shed 5 bases, with 7 bases lying between them. Notes on the study in general: Weaker overall, the secondary response nonetheless peaked faster (day 5 versus 15).

The TCR originated in a man aged 30-40 years who received the YFV17D yellow fever vaccine. The source was CD4+ T cells sorted from PBMCs, collected on the day of the yellow fever booster vaccination. V gene TRBV20-1 combines with J gene TRBJ1-4; maybe TRBD1 (5 bases). The DNA for the CDR3 is TGCAGTGCTAGCCGGGGGAATGAAAAACTGTTTTTT. It codes for CSASRGNEKLFF.